This TCR beta chain was observed in a study of T cell repertoires in cytomegalovirus infection. TCRdb re-called the reads through MiXCR, storing one row per CDR3 protein. The table records under 850,000 distinct CDR3 sequences, around 32% of them present only once. On this clonotype itself: Its cognate antigen is unknown.

The CDR3 runs to 14 residues. V was trimmed by 5 bases and J by 7 bases, leaving 15 bases between them. Per the germline V gene, CDR1 is LNHDA and CDR2 is SQIVND (reference sequence). The chain uses TRBV19 and TRBJ2-1; the D is unclear. The sample consisted of cultured PBMCs, taken from culture after CMV antigen stimulation. The sequence derives from a human donor in good health (CMV status not recorded). Some clones in this sample may be carry-over from other donors' samples. CDR3: CASSPSNRLNEQFF. The CDR3 DNA reads as TGTGCCAGTAGTCCCTCTAACCGATTGAATGAGCAGTTCTTC.